This T cell receptor beta chain is drawn from a study of response to subunit inactivated influenza vaccine. Overall study results and limits: The authors suggested that few new T cells are recruited per seasonal influenza vaccination.

Trimming shortened V by 3 bases and J by 5 bases, and 21 bases separated the two germline ends. The CDR3 is 17 amino acids. Germline values: CDR1 SGHVS, CDR2 FQNEAQ. As concerns this clonotype: No antigen is known for it.

One entry per CDR3 protein, called by TCRdb with MiXCR from the RT-PCR reads. Seen here are 530,000 or so distinct CDR3 sequences, over 9.5% observed once, and the top ten hold roughly a tenth. The V gene is TRBV7-8, the J gene TRBJ2-3, with D perhaps TRBD1 (6 bases). The clonotype was recovered from a man aged 50-60 years who received an inactivated influenza vaccine. The sample was PBMCs from blood, taken on the day of vaccination. CDR3 sequence (DNA): TGTGCCAGCAGCTTTGCCCCAAATAGGCCACAGGGAGATACGCAGTATTTT. Amino acid sequence: CASSFAPNRPQGDTQYF.